Listed below are T cell receptor beta chains from one sample, sequenced in a study of blood T cell repertoires in COVID-19. Using immunoSEQ multiplex PCR, the repertoire was profiled, and TCRdb retains in-frame clones only, with some absent. The sample has 130,000 or so clones, roughly four fifths seen once; the top ten hold 2% to 3%. Sequenced sample: PBMCs or T cells enriched from blood (not recorded which). These receptors were taken from a man aged 35 to 55 with acute COVID-19. Each CDR3 is given with its conserved first and last residue. The order of the fields is clone size, J gene, V gene, CDR3 protein. Size tells how often a clone was seen (once, few, many) or the class of an expanded clone, and some rows leave it out.

clone size: NA
J gene: TRBJ2-3
V gene: TRBV29-1
CDR3 protein: CSVRGTGVSTDTQYF

clone size: NA
J gene: TRBJ1-5
V gene: TRBV6-6
CDR3 protein: CASRNGDQPQHF

clone size: NA
J gene: TRBJ1-5
V gene: TRBV19
CDR3 protein: CASSIGPFNQPQHF

clone size: NA
J gene: TRBJ2-7
V gene: TRBV6-5
CDR3 protein: CASRPGFYEQYF

clone size: NA
J gene: TRBJ1-2
V gene: TRBV10-3
CDR3 protein: CAISEGTGNGYTF

clone size: NA
J gene: TRBJ2-7
V gene: TRBV24-1
CDR3 protein: CATSDSRQGRNEQYF

clone size: NA
J gene: TRBJ1-1
V gene: TRBV3-1/TRBV3-2
CDR3 protein: CASSAQHRNTEAFF

clone size: NA
J gene: TRBJ1-2
V gene: TRBV6-2/TRBV6-3
CDR3 protein: CASRPDSVGGYTF

clone size: NA
J gene: TRBJ2-7
V gene: TRBV6-5
CDR3 protein: CASSYSSSPLHYEQYF

clone size: NA
J gene: TRBJ2-7
V gene: TRBV19
CDR3 protein: CASSPGQGAYEQYF

clone size: NA
J gene: TRBJ2-5
V gene: TRBV25-1
CDR3 protein: CASSDPRYQETQYF

clone size: once
J gene: TRBJ2-1
V gene: TRBV28
CDR3 protein: CASSTQGQSSYNEQFF

clone size: NA
J gene: TRBJ2-2
V gene: TRBV18
CDR3 protein: CASSLFPGGNTGELFF

clone size: NA
J gene: TRBJ2-2
V gene: TRBV3-1/TRBV3-2
CDR3 protein: CASWRPGGGELFF

clone size: NA
J gene: TRBJ2-7
V gene: TRBV27
CDR3 protein: CASSRGGYEQYF

clone size: NA
J gene: TRBJ2-5
V gene: TRBV18
CDR3 protein: CASSPGTGHQETQYF

clone size: NA
J gene: TRBJ2-7
V gene: TRBV5-1
CDR3 protein: CASSGGRTPYSYEQYF

clone size: NA
J gene: TRBJ1-4
V gene: TRBV7-8
CDR3 protein: CASSPQRVGEKLFF

clone size: NA
J gene: TRBJ1-6
V gene: TRBV9
CDR3 protein: CASSEVQYGTVQSPLHF

clone size: NA
J gene: TRBJ1-2
V gene: TRBV5-1
CDR3 protein: CASSLRGNNYGYTF

clone size: NA
J gene: TRBJ2-7
V gene: TRBV10-1
CDR3 protein: CASLRRVYEQYF